Listed here are 30 T cell receptor beta chains from one sample, sequenced in a study of glioma-infiltrating T cells. TCR alpha and beta CDR3 regions were amplified from RNA using iRepertoire nested multiplex PCR. Each CDR3 protein is one row after TCRdb ran MiXCR on the multiplex PCR reads. The sample lists roughly 120,000 distinct CDR3 sequences, about 25% seen once, with approximately 35% in the top ten. Sequencing was done on a sample of glioma tissue, nonneoplastic brain tissue, or PBMCs (not recorded which). These receptors all come from a human donor with low-grade glioma or glioblastoma, undergoing nonglioma brain surgery, or in good health (not recorded which).

This clonotype was found many times. This chain links TRBV4-2 with TRBJ1-4; no clear D gene. Germline CDR1 and CDR2: LGHNA and YNFKEQ. V lost 1 base to trimming and J lost 0 bases, with 6 bases between them. The CDR3 consists of 15 residues. As DNA, the CDR3 is TGTGCCAGCAGCCAAGTGGGAACAACTAATGAAAAACTGTTTTTT. The encoded protein is CASSQVGTTNEKLFF.

This clonotype was picked up many times. The chain combines TRBV4-2 with TRBJ2-7; maybe TRBD2 (6 bases). The CDR3 is made up of 13 amino acids. The germline CDR1 and CDR2 sequences are LGHNA and YNFKEQ. Trimming shortened V by 5 bases and J by 6 bases, and 14 bases separated the two germline ends. The CDR3, as DNA: TGTGCCAGCAGCGCCCAAATCGGGGGCGAGCAGTACTTC. Encoded protein: CASSAQIGGEQYF.

This clonotype was counted ten times or more. The chain has TRBV5-5 and TRBJ2-5; a possible D gene is TRBD1 (5 bases). The length of the CDR3 is 14 residues. Trimming shortened V by 5 bases and J by 5 bases, and 16 bases separated the two germline ends. Germline V gives CDR1 SGHKS, CDR2 YYEKEE (reference sequence). CDR3 nucleotides: TGTGCCAGCAGTCTGGAGCAGGGATGGGAGACCCAGTACTTC. Protein product: CASSLEQGWETQYF.

This clonotype was found many times. The chain employs TRBV12-3 or TRBV12-4 and TRBJ1-1; a weak D match, TRBD1 (5 bases). This CDR3 comprises 14 residues. Trimming left V 7 bases short and J 6 bases short, with 18 bases between. CDR3 bases: TGTGCCAGCAAACCGGGACTCACGCGGGCTGAAGCTTTCTTT. It translates to CASKPGLTRAEAFF.

This clonotype was recorded many times. The genes are TRBV29-1 and TRBJ2-7; no reliable D call. The CDR3 is 12 amino acids. Deletions cut 6 bases from V and 7 bases from J, with 16 bases between. Germline CDR1 reads SQVTM; CDR2 reads ANQGSEA. CDR3 sequence: CSVAGLSREQYF. For the CDR3, the DNA is TGCAGCGTCGCCGGGCTGTCCAGGGAGCAGTACTTC.

In its sample, this clonotype was seen many times. The rearrangement links TRBV4-1 to TRBJ1-5, with a weak D call TRBD1 (6 bases). The CDR3 sequence is 14 residues long. Trimming stripped 3 bases from V and 4 bases from J, with 10 bases between. Germline V gene lookup returns CDR1 MGHRA and CDR2 YSYEKL. The CDR3 DNA reads as TGCGCCAGCAGCCAGGGACACCTAAATCAGCCCCAGCATTTT. It yields the protein CASSQGHLNQPQHF.

This clonotype was seen ten or more times. The chain is built from TRBV19 and TRBJ2-1; TRBD1 aligns across 7 bases. J lost 8 bases, V lost 0 bases, and 4 bases had no gene match. In germline, CDR1 is LNHDA, CDR2 SQIVND (reference sequence). There are 14 residues in the CDR3. CDR3 in DNA: TGTGCCAGTAGTATAGAGGGGACAGCGTATGAGCAGTTCTTC. Translation gives CASSIEGTAYEQFF.

As regards this clonotype: This may stem from a read error, because a much larger clone lies one nucleotide away. The V gene is TRBV20-1, the J gene TRBJ1-5; no clear D gene. This CDR3 has 14 residues. The V and J ends lost 0 bases and 3 bases respectively, with 9 bases between them. Germline V gene data show CDR1 as DFQATT and CDR2 as SNEGSKA (reference sequence). The CDR3 DNA is TGCAGTGCTAGAGATCGAGAGGACAATCAGCCCCAGCATTTT. Translation gives CSARDREDNQPQHF.

Regarding this clonotype: A much more abundant neighbour one base away suggests this may be a read error. V is TRBV4-1 and J is TRBJ1-1, with no clear D. In germline, CDR1 is MGHRA, CDR2 YSYEKL. This CDR3 comprises 15 residues. The CDR3 bases are TGCGCCAGCAGCCAAGATAAGATAAGGAACACTGAAGCTTTATTT. It is translated as CASSQDKIRNTEALF.

This clonotype was seen repeatedly, ten times or more. This rearrangement joins TRBV20-1 to TRBJ2-7, with TRBD2 as a possible D gene (6 bases). This CDR3 has 14 amino acids. CDR1 is DFQATT, CDR2 SNEGSKA, per germline (reference sequence). Trimming took 0 bases from V and 2 from J, leaving 11 bases between them. CDR3 amino acids: CSAREGTAAYEQYF. Here the CDR3 DNA reads TGCAGTGCTAGAGAAGGGACTGCAGCCTACGAGCAGTACTTC.

The table lists this clonotype with a few counts. CDR3 sequence reads: CASSFPREFNNEQFF. The CDR3 nucleotides read TGTGCCAGCAGTTTTCCGCGGGAGTTTAACAATGAGCAGTTCTTC. This chain links TRBV12-3 or TRBV12-4 with TRBJ2-1; TRBD2 aligns across 7 bases. V was clipped by 3 bases and J by 5 bases; unmatched bases: 7. The CDR3 is 15 residues long.

The chain uses TRBV18 and TRBJ2-1; 8 nucleotides line up with TRBD1. J was trimmed by 1 base and V by 3 bases; bases with no gene match: 2. The CDR3 totals 15 residues. Germline CDR1 KGHSH, CDR2 LQKENI. This chain's CDR3 is CASSPGTGSYNEQFF. The DNA of the CDR3 is TGTGCCAGCTCACCCGGGACAGGATCCTACAATGAGCAGTTCTTC.

The sample holds many counts of this clonotype. The chain is built from TRBV14 and TRBJ2-5; D may be TRBD2 (6 bases). This CDR3 comprises 14 residues. Germline CDR1 reads SGHDN; CDR2 reads FVKESK. Trimming removed 4 bases at V and 5 bases at J, with 14 bases between. CDR3 in DNA: TGTGCCAGCAGCCGACTAGGAGGGGCGGAGACCCAGTACTTC. Its translation is CASSRLGGAETQYF.

This clonotype was observed at least ten times. This chain uses TRBV27 with TRBJ1-1; no clear D gene. Between the trimmed V and J ends, which lost 5 bases and 4 bases, there was a span of 11 bases. This CDR3 contains 13 residues. Germline assignment: CDR1 MNHEY and CDR2 SMNVEV (reference sequence). CDR3 sequence (DNA): TGTGCCAGCAGTCCCCGCACGGGCACTGAAGCTTTCTTT. It is translated as CASSPRTGTEAFF.

Ten or more counts support this clonotype. The chain combines TRBV4-2 with TRBJ2-7; D gene ambiguous. Germline V gene lookup returns CDR1 LGHNA and CDR2 YNFKEQ. There are 12 residues in the CDR3. V was shortened by 1 base and J by 7 bases, with 8 bases between the two germline ends. Here the CDR3 reads CASSQGLREQYF. The CDR3 coding sequence is TGTGCCAGCAGCCAAGGTCTGAGGGAGCAGTACTTC.

This clonotype turned up a few times. The V and J genes are TRBV4-3 and TRBJ2-4; maybe TRBD1 (5 bases). This CDR3 region has 14 residues. Per the germline V gene, CDR1 is LGHNA and CDR2 is YSLEER. V gave up 1 base and J gave up 5 bases, with 9 bases separating them. This CDR3 is CASSQVQGQNIQYF. CDR3 in DNA: TGCGCCAGCAGCCAAGTTCAGGGCCAAAACATTCAGTACTTC.

This clonotype was observed many times. The chain has TRBV7-9 and TRBJ1-2, with TRBD1 identical over 9 bases. The CDR3 consists of 15 residues. Germline CDR1 and CDR2: SEHNR and FQNEAQ (reference sequence). V was clipped by 1 base and J by 2 bases; unmatched bases: 2. The CDR3 sequence: CASSLGTGANYGYTF. CDR3 nucleotide sequence: TGTGCCAGCAGCTTAGGGACAGGGGCCAACTATGGCTACACCTTC.

To note about this clonotype: The junction does not match germline at one end; this may be a read error. This sequence joins TRBV5-4 and TRBJ1-1, with TRBD1 matching over 7 bases. The germline V gene encodes CDR1 SGHNT and CDR2 YYREEE (reference sequence). CDR3 length: 17 amino acids. As DNA, the CDR3 is TGTGCCAGCAGTCCCAGGACAGGACTCCAACTGAACACTGAAACTTTCTTT. Translated: CASSPRTGLQLNTETFF. Looking up the rest from reference TRBV5-4 and TRBJ1-1 gives the full variable domain: ETGVTQSPTHLIKTRGQQVTLRCSSQSGHNTVSWYQQALGQGPQFIFQYYREEENGRGNFPPRFSGLQFPNYSSELNVNALELDDSALYLCASSPRTGLQLNTETFFGQGTRLTVV.

This clonotype was seen at least ten times. The chain carries TRBV19 and TRBJ1-1, with D hard to call. Trimming took 4 bases from V and 1 from J, leaving 10 bases between them. The CDR3 length is 14 residues. CDR1 is LNHDA and CDR2 is SQIVND in the germline V gene (reference sequence). CDR3 in DNA: TGTGCCAGTAGTACCCCCGCGGAGAACACTGAAGCTTTCTTT. Its protein is CASSTPAENTEAFF. The full variable domain, completed using reference TRBV19 and TRBJ1-1, is DGGITQSPKYLFRKEGQNVTLSCEQNLNHDAMYWYRQDPGQGLRLIYYSQIVNDFQKGDIAEGYSVSREKKESFPLTVTSAQKNPTAFYLCASSTPAENTEAFFGQGTRLTVV.

This clonotype appeared many times. The genes are TRBV20-1 and TRBJ1-2; a weak D match, TRBD1 (5 bases). There are 15 residues in the CDR3. V shed 3 bases and J shed 0 bases, with 14 bases lying between them. Germline V gives CDR1 DFQATT, CDR2 SNEGSKA (reference sequence). CDR3 region: CSASLEGTSNYGYTF. In DNA form, the CDR3 reads TGCAGTGCTAGCCTGGAGGGGACCTCTAACTATGGCTACACCTTC.

This chain joins TRBV19 and TRBJ1-1; D ambiguous. Trimming took off 4 bases at V and 6 bases at J, with 15 bases between the two ends. This CDR3 is 14 amino acids long. Germline loops: CDR1 LNHDA, CDR2 SQIVND (reference sequence). The CDR3, as DNA: TGTGCCAGTAGTACACCGGGCCAGGCCCCTGAAGCTTTCTTT. This gives the protein CASSTPGQAPEAFF.

In its sample, this clonotype was seen many times. V is TRBV10-3 and J is TRBJ1-1; D is uncertain. The CDR3 contains 13 residues. V gave up 5 bases and J gave up 6 bases, with 13 bases separating them. Germline V CDR1 and CDR2: ENHRY, SYGVKD. CDR3 in DNA: TGTGCCATCAGTCCCACGGGTACCCCTGAAGCTTTCTTT. Its protein product is CAISPTGTPEAFF.

This clonotype came up many times. The chain links TRBV20-1 to TRBJ2-4; 8 bases match TRBD1. From germline, CDR1 is DFQATT and CDR2 SNEGSKA (reference sequence). The CDR3 spans 14 residues. V shed 1 base, J shed 12 bases, and the junction held 11 bases outside the gene matches. CDR3 loop: CSARGAGGWNGQYF. CDR3 nucleotides: TGCAGTGCTAGAGGGGCAGGGGGCTGGAATGGTCAGTACTTC.

This clonotype was recorded at least ten times. V is TRBV2 and J is TRBJ1-5; D remains ambiguous. In germline, CDR1 is SNHLY, CDR2 FYNNEI. With 7 bases removed from V and 0 bases from J, the gap between germline ends came to 7 bases. The CDR3 loop spans 13 amino acids. The CDR3 DNA follows: TGTGCCAGCATTGGAGATAGCAATCAGCCCCAGCATTTT. Protein product: CASIGDSNQPQHF.

With respect to this clonotype: A much larger clone differs from this one at a single base, so this may be a read error. J is TRBJ2-7 and V is TRBV6-1; D is ambiguous. The CDR3 runs 12 residues. Germline CDR1 is MNHNS and CDR2 is SASEGT. Deletions cut 6 bases from V and 12 bases from J, with 18 bases between. The CDR3 nucleotides read TGTGCCAGCAGACCAAAGACCGACGTCGTGTACTTC. Translating gives CASRPKTDVVYF.

This clonotype was seen repeatedly, ten times or more. This rearrangement joins TRBV7-2 to TRBJ1-1; D is possibly TRBD1 (6 bases). Germline CDR1 SGHTA, CDR2 FQGNSA. There are 14 residues in the CDR3. V gave up 2 bases and J gave up 5 bases, with 12 bases separating them. Here the CDR3 DNA reads TGTGCCAGCAGCTTACAAGGGGGGAGAACTGAAGCTTTCTTT. Translating it yields CASSLQGGRTEAFF.

This clonotype came up many times. The chain combines TRBV20-1 with TRBJ1-2; TRBD1 agrees at 7 bases. The V gene end was trimmed by 1 base and the J gene end by 5 bases; junction bases not matched to a gene: 16. The CDR3 consists of 17 residues. The germline V gene encodes CDR1 DFQATT and CDR2 SNEGSKA (reference sequence). The CDR3 spells CSARAPAGTALSYGYTF. CDR3 DNA: TGCAGTGCTAGAGCCCCCGCAGGGACAGCCCTCTCTTATGGCTACACCTTC.

This clonotype has a handful of counts. The V gene is TRBV5-1, the J gene TRBJ1-2; a possible D gene is TRBD1 (6 bases). Germline-derived CDR1 and CDR2 are SGHRS and YFSETQ. The V gene lost 0 bases and the J gene lost 4 bases, with 10 bases spanning the gap. CDR3 length: 14 amino acids. CDR3 region: CASSLEQGRYGYTF. The CDR3 DNA follows: TGCGCCAGCAGCTTGGAGCAGGGGCGCTATGGCTACACCTTC.

This clonotype was detected many times. The chain carries TRBV15 and TRBJ2-3, with 8 positions matching TRBD2. Germline lookup yields CDR1 LNHNV and CDR2 YYDKDF (reference sequence). V trimming: 1 base; J trimming: 0 bases; junction bases outside the gene matches: 9. CDR3 length: 18 residues. The CDR3 here is CATSRGSQAGVSTDTQYF. The CDR3 DNA sequence: TGTGCCACCAGCAGAGGTAGCCAAGCGGGGGTTAGCACAGATACGCAGTATTTT.

This clonotype was observed at least ten times. V and J are TRBV18 and TRBJ2-3; the D is unclear. This CDR3 spans 15 amino acids. Looked up from germline, CDR1 is KGHSH and CDR2 is LQKENI. V was trimmed by 0 bases and J by 1 base, leaving 8 bases between them. CDR3 nucleotide sequence: TGTGCCAGCTCACCACCCTCGGCGGGCACAGATACGCAGTATTTT. Protein: CASSPPSAGTDTQYF.